Below, one T cell receptor beta chain is given with its context. The same CDR3 is also encoded by other DNA sequences in this sample. These data belong to a study of blood T cell repertoires in COVID-19. Recruited during active infection, patients (from Seattle) were subsequently followed longitudinally. Per the authors' pipeline: Amplification from reference gene primers served as the basis for estimated nucleated cell counts. Only in-frame clones appear in the TCRdb table, and some are missing; sequencing was by immunoSEQ multiplex PCR. The DNA was the basis for D and trimming; V, J and clone size are from that table. The sample consists of approximately 270,000 clones, about nine tenths of them appearing once. V lost 6 bases to trimming and J lost 2 bases; unmatched junction nucleotides: 5. Germline V gene sequence: CDR1 KGHSH, CDR2 LQKENI. The CDR3 covers 14 residues.

The chain carries TRBV18 and TRBJ2-3; 7 nucleotides match TRBD1. The sample consisted of peripheral blood. This TCR was sampled from a woman aged 30 to 39 with COVID-19, enrolled during active disease. CDR3 in amino acids: CASSTGTVTDTQYF. CDR3 sequence (DNA): TGTGCCAGCTCGACTGGGACAGTCACAGATACGCAGTATTTT.